Below, 27 T cell receptor beta chains from the same sample are listed, as sequenced in a study of T cell changes during pregnancy in multiple sclerosis. Using immunoSEQ multiplex PCR, the repertoire was profiled, and TCRdb retains in-frame clones only, with some absent. Here the sample spans about 75,000 clones, around 94% being singletons. This material consisted of CD4+ T cells from peripheral blood mononuclear cells, taken after pregnancy. These receptor sequences come from a female donor with multiple sclerosis, enrolled in a pregnancy study.

The chain recombines TRBV7-6 with TRBJ2-2; TRBD1 agrees at 8 bases. The CDR3 contains 17 residues. The junction had 8 bases not matched to a gene; V was cut back by 1 base and J by 4 bases. Germline V gene lookup returns CDR1 SGHVS and CDR2 FNYEAQ. CDR3 in DNA: TGTGCCAGCAGCTTAGATCTGACAGGGGCGCCCACCGGGGAGCTGTTTTTT. Its translation: CASSLDLTGAPTGELFF. Drawing the rest from reference TRBV7-6 and TRBJ2-2, the complete variable domain is GAGVSQSPRYKVTKRGQDVALRCDPISGHVSLYWYRQALGQGPEFLTYFNYEAQQDKSGLPNDRFSAERPEGSISTLTIQRTEQRDSAMYRCASSLDLTGAPTGELFFGEGSRLTVL.

The rearrangement uses TRBV4-3 and TRBJ2-2; D not certain. In germline, CDR1 is LGHNA, CDR2 YSLEER. V was clipped by 1 base and J by 0 bases, with 15 bases between them. The CDR3 extends over 18 amino acids. CDR3 nucleotides: TGCGCCAGCAGCCAAGCTTGGGCAGCTACAACGAACACCGGGGAGCTGTTTTTT. Its protein product is CASSQAWAATTNTGELFF.

This chain uses TRBV6-5 with TRBJ1-6; tentative D call: TRBD1 (5 bases). Germline CDR1 and CDR2: MNHEY and SVGAGI. CDR3 length: 16 amino acids. V lost 1 base to trimming and J lost 4 bases, with 11 bases between them. The CDR3 region is CASSYWAGIYNSPLHF. The CDR3 DNA is TGTGCCAGCAGTTACTGGGCAGGGATTTATAATTCACCCCTCCACTTT.

This chain uses TRBV19 with TRBJ1-1; 8 nucleotides line up with TRBD1. CDR1 is LNHDA and CDR2 is SQIVND in the germline V gene (reference sequence). The length of the CDR3 is 16 residues. After removal of 5 bases from V and 0 bases from J, the junction contained 8 bases not matched to a gene. The CDR3 sequence: CASSPPRQGMNTEAFF. The DNA of the CDR3 is TGTGCCAGTAGTCCCCCCAGACAGGGGATGAACACTGAAGCTTTCTTT.

The chain recombines TRBV27 with TRBJ2-7; 10 nucleotides line up with TRBD2. Losses at the gene ends were 4 bases for V and 6 bases for J; bases not matched to a gene: 9. This CDR3 is 15 amino acids long. Germline CDR1 and CDR2: MNHEY and SMNVEV (reference sequence). The CDR3 protein is CASSSPGSGRIEQYF. Here the CDR3 DNA reads TGTGCCAGCAGTTCCCCCGGTAGCGGGAGGATCGAGCAGTACTTC.

The V gene is TRBV5-3, the J gene TRBJ2-1; D is possibly TRBD2 (5 bases). TRBV5-3 is an ORF, with its function uncertain. V dropped 5 bases and J dropped 10 bases, with 7 bases sitting between them. This CDR3 is 10 amino acids long. CDR3: CARSPGEQFF. The CDR3 coding sequence is TGTGCCAGAAGTCCGGGGGAGCAGTTCTTC.

The rearrangement links TRBV27 to TRBJ2-7, with 7 bases lining up with TRBD1. This CDR3 spans 16 amino acids. With V trimmed by 5 bases and J by 0 bases, 10 bases remained unmatched. Germline lookup yields CDR1 MNHEY and CDR2 SMNVEV (reference sequence). The CDR3: CASSVTGPRSSYEQYF. The CDR3 DNA follows: TGTGCCAGCAGTGTGACAGGGCCCAGGAGCTCCTACGAGCAGTACTTC.

The V gene is TRBV28, the J gene TRBJ2-7; 9 bases fit TRBD1. Unmatched junction bases numbered 11, after V lost 5 bases and J lost 6 bases. CDR1 and CDR2 from the germline V gene are MDHEN and SYDVKM. The CDR3 length is 15 residues. CDR3 DNA: TGTGCCAGCAGTGGGGGGGGGCAGGGACAGGGCGAGCAGTACTTC. Translated: CASSGGGQGQGEQYF.

This chain joins TRBV5-1 and TRBJ1-1; D is ambiguous. The CDR3 consists of 15 residues. Trimming shortened V by 4 bases and J by 7 bases, and 20 bases separated the two germline ends. Germline loops: CDR1 SGHRS, CDR2 YFSETQ. Written as DNA, the CDR3 is TGCGCCAGCAGCCCTGGCGGGCTCCGGACGGGTGAAGCTTTCTTT. It yields the protein CASSPGGLRTGEAFF.

The chain links TRBV5-4 to TRBJ1-6; tentatively, D is TRBD1 (6 bases). CDR1 is SGHNT and CDR2 is YYREEE in the germline V gene (reference sequence). CDR3 length equals 16 residues. V dropped 3 bases and J dropped 0 bases, with 10 bases sitting between them. The CDR3 region is CASSSRGSSYNSPLHF. The CDR3 DNA follows: TGTGCCAGCAGCTCCAGGGGAAGCTCCTATAATTCACCCCTCCACTTT.

This clone appeared once. The chain has TRBV29-1 and TRBJ1-5; the D gene is possibly TRBD1 (5 bases). The ends were cut back, 7 bases at V and 3 bases at J, with 13 bases in the middle. CDR3 length: 13 amino acids. Germline V gene lookup returns CDR1 SQVTM and CDR2 ANQGSEA. CDR3 nucleotide sequence: TGCAGCGCCCTTTCAGGGCTCAATCAGCCCCAGCATTTT. Translating it yields CSALSGLNQPQHF.

V and J are TRBV2 and TRBJ2-7, with 9 bases matching TRBD1. Germline assignment: CDR1 SNHLY and CDR2 FYNNEI. After removal of 0 bases from V and 6 bases from J, the junction contained 6 bases not matched to a gene. The CDR3 consists of 15 residues. Here the CDR3 DNA reads TGTGCCAGCAGTGAAGCGCCCGGGACAGGGACCGAGCAGTACTTC. Translation gives CASSEAPGTGTEQYF.

The chain couples TRBV9 to TRBJ1-3; D call uncertain. This CDR3 is 16 amino acids long. From germline, CDR1 is SGDLS and CDR2 YYNGEE. Trimming removed 4 bases from V and 0 bases from J, with 14 bases in between. The CDR3 coding sequence is TGTGCCAGCAGCCCCCGTCTAATCCTCTCTGGAAACACCATATATTTT. It codes for CASSPRLILSGNTIYF.

The CDR3 protein is CASGLQGATDTQYF. The DNA for the CDR3 is TGTGCCAGCGGCTTACAGGGGGCCACAGATACGCAGTATTTT. The V call is TRBV6-1, the J call TRBJ2-3; 9 bases line up with TRBD1. V lost 8 bases and J lost 2; bases outside the gene matches: 5. Germline-derived CDR1 and CDR2 are MNHNS and SASEGT. The CDR3 is made up of 14 amino acids.

The rearrangement joins TRBV5-1 to TRBJ1-3; TRBD1 matches at 7 bases. Germline CDR1 is SGHRS and CDR2 is YFSETQ. After removal of 4 bases from V and 0 bases from J, the junction contained 10 bases not matched to a gene. This CDR3 region has 17 residues. The CDR3 sequence: CASSPPTTGLSGNTIYF. The DNA for the CDR3 is TGCGCCAGCAGCCCCCCAACGACAGGGCTCTCTGGAAACACCATATATTTT.

The chain uses TRBV5-3 and TRBJ2-4; D is ambiguous. TRBV5-3 carries the ORF label, with uncertain function. The CDR3 extends over 16 amino acids. Trimming removed 3 bases from V and 0 bases from J, with 13 bases in between. Here the CDR3 DNA reads TGTGCCAGAAGCTGTCGGGTGTTGCTAGCCAAAAACATTCAGTACTTC. Translated: CARSCRVLLAKNIQYF.

The chain couples TRBV5-1 to TRBJ2-2; D is unresolved. The length of the CDR3 is 15 residues. Germline CDR1 SGHRS, CDR2 YFSETQ. V gave up 0 bases and J gave up 4 bases, with 10 bases separating them. Here the CDR3 reads CASSLAMRATGELFF. The DNA for the CDR3 is TGCGCCAGCAGCTTGGCCATGCGAGCCACCGGGGAGCTGTTTTTT.

The chain recombines TRBV19 with TRBJ2-6, with 9 bases that match TRBD1. Germline V lookup: CDR1 LNHDA, CDR2 SQIVND (reference sequence). The V and J ends lost 5 bases and 4 bases, in that order; junction bases with no gene match: 6. This CDR3 has 16 residues. This CDR3 reads CASSPDRGRGANVLTF. The CDR3 DNA follows: TGTGCCAGTAGTCCCGACAGGGGGAGGGGGGCCAACGTCCTGACTTTC.

V gene TRBV30 combines with J gene TRBJ1-2; the D is unclear. The CDR3 runs 12 residues. CDR1 is GTSNPN, CDR2 SVGIG, per germline (reference sequence). V was trimmed by 1 base and J by 8 bases, leaving 11 bases between them. In nucleotides, the CDR3 is TGTGCCTGGAGTGGCCAGGTCGCGGGCTACACCTTC. This codes for CAWSGQVAGYTF. Full variable domain (remainder filled in from reference TRBV30 and TRBJ1-2): SQTIHQWPATLVQPVGSPLSLECTVEGTSNPNLYWYRQAAGRGLQLLFYSVGIGQISSEVPQNLSASRPQDRQFILSSKKLLLSDSGFYLCAWSGQVAGYTFGSGTRLTVV.

The genes are TRBV6-5 and TRBJ2-3; D may be TRBD2 (6 bases). Germline loops: CDR1 MNHEY, CDR2 SVGAGI. The CDR3 runs 16 residues. The germline V and J ends were trimmed by 2 bases and 3 bases, with 15 bases remaining between them. The CDR3 loop is CASSYRSFGGTDTQYF. DNA of the CDR3: TGTGCCAGCAGTTACAGATCTTTCGGGGGAACAGATACGCAGTATTTT.

The rearrangement uses TRBV11-1 and TRBJ2-1; 12 bases line up with TRBD1. V shed 5 bases, J shed 5 bases, and the junction held 4 bases outside the gene matches. The CDR3 has 15 residues. CDR1 and CDR2 (germline): SGHAT, FQDESV (reference sequence). CDR3: CASSPRDRGHNEQFF. The DNA for the CDR3 is TGTGCCAGCAGCCCCCGGGACAGGGGGCACAATGAGCAGTTCTTC. Full variable domain (remainder filled in from reference TRBV11-1 and TRBJ2-1): EAEVAQSPRYKITEKSQAVAFWCDPISGHATLYWYRQILGQGPELLVQFQDESVVDDSQLPKDRFSAERLKGVDSTLKIQPAELGDSAMYLCASSPRDRGHNEQFFGPGTRLTVL.

The J gene is TRBJ2-5, the V gene TRBV19; the match to TRBD2 covers 11 bases. The CDR3 is made up of 16 amino acids. Trimming removed 8 bases from V and 5 bases from J; junction bases left unmatched: 13. Germline V gene lookup returns CDR1 LNHDA and CDR2 SQIVND (reference sequence). CDR3 residues: CASSPLAGGVGETQYF. In DNA, the CDR3 is TGTGCCAGTTCGCCCCTAGCGGGAGGCGTTGGTGAGACCCAGTACTTC.

The V call is TRBV28, the J call TRBJ2-3; D not certain. The V gene lost 5 bases and the J gene lost 2 bases, with 5 bases spanning the gap. CDR3 length equals 12 residues. CDR1 MDHEN and CDR2 SYDVKM come from the germline V gene. The CDR3 DNA reads as TGTGCCAGCAGTCCCGTCACAGATACGCAGTATTTT. Translation gives CASSPVTDTQYF.

The V call is TRBV6-5, the J call TRBJ1-2, with D perhaps matching TRBD1 (5 bases). With 10 bases removed from V and 1 base from J, the gap between germline ends came to 10 bases. The CDR3 runs 12 residues. Germline lookup yields CDR1 MNHEY and CDR2 SVGAGI. The CDR3 protein is CATSTVNYGYTF. CDR3 nucleotide sequence: TGTGCCACCTCGACAGTTAACTATGGCTACACCTTC.

This chain connects TRBV19 to TRBJ2-3; tentatively, D is TRBD1 (6 bases). This CDR3 spans 13 amino acids. In germline, CDR1 is LNHDA, CDR2 SQIVND (reference sequence). V lost 4 bases to trimming and J lost 4 bases, with 9 bases between them. CDR3 loop: CASSRDIPDTQYF. DNA of the CDR3: TGTGCCAGTAGTAGGGACATCCCAGATACGCAGTATTTT.

This clone was observed once. The V call is TRBV5-6, the J call TRBJ2-7, with D perhaps matching TRBD2 (6 bases). Trimming stripped 4 bases from V and 2 bases from J, with 22 bases between. The CDR3 sequence is 17 residues long. Germline loops: CDR1 SGHDT, CDR2 YYEEEE. CDR3 loop: CASSPTFTGAGPYEQYF. The CDR3, as DNA: TGTGCCAGCAGCCCGACTTTCACGGGAGCGGGCCCCTACGAGCAGTACTTC.

The chain recombines TRBV18 with TRBJ2-1, with D tentatively TRBD1 (5 bases). The V end lost 0 bases, the J end lost 9 bases, and 15 bases lay between the germline ends. CDR3 length: 15 residues. Germline CDR1 and CDR2: KGHSH and LQKENI. CDR3 sequence: CASSPPLFLGAEQFF. CDR3 nucleotide sequence: TGTGCCAGCTCACCACCGCTTTTCCTTGGGGCTGAGCAGTTCTTC.